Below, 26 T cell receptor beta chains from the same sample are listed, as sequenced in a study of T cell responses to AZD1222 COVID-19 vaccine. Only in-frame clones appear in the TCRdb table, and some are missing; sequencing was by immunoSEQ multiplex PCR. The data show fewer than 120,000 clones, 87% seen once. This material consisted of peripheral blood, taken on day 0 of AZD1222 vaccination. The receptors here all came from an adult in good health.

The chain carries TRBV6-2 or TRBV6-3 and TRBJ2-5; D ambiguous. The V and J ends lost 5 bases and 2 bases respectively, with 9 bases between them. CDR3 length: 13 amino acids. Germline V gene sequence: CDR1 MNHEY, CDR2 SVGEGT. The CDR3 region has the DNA TGTGCCAGCAGTACCGACGATCAAGAGACCCAGTACTTC. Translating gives CASSTDDQETQYF.

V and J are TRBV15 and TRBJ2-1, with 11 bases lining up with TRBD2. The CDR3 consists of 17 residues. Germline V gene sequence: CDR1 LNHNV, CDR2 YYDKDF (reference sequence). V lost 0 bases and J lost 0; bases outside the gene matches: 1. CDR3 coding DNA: TGTGCCACCAGCAGAGACACTAGCGGGGGCTCCTACAATGAGCAGTTCTTC. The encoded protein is CATSRDTSGGSYNEQFF.

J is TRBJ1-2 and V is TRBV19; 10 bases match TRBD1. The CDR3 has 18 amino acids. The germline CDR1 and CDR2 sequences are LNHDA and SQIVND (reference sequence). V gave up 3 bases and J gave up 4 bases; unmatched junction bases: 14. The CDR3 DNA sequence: TGTGCCAGTAGTATCCAACCCAAGACAGGGGGCACTGGCTATGGCTACACCTTC. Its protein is CASSIQPKTGGTGYGYTF.

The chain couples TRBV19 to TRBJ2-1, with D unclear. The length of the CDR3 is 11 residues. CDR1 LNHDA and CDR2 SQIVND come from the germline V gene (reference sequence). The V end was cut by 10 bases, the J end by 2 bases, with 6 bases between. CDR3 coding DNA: TGTGCCACCGAGGCCTACAATGAGCAGTTCTTC. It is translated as CATEAYNEQFF.

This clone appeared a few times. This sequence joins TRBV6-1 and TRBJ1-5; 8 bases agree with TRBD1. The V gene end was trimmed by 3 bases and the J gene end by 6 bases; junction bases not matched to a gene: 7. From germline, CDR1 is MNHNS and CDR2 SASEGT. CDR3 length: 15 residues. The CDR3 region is CASSEGDRGVQPQHF. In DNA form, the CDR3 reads TGTGCCAGCAGTGAGGGAGACAGGGGTGTTCAGCCCCAGCATTTT.

The CDR3 DNA sequence: TGTGCCAGCAGCCAAGTGGGGGACTGGAATTCACCCCTCCACTTT. This encodes CASSQVGDWNSPLHF. This chain connects TRBV3-1 (or the pseudogene TRBV3-2) to TRBJ1-6, with D maybe TRBD1 (5 bases). V gave up 1 base and J gave up 7 bases, with 11 bases separating them. CDR3 length: 15 residues. CDR1 and CDR2 (germline): LGHDT, YNNKEL (reference sequence).

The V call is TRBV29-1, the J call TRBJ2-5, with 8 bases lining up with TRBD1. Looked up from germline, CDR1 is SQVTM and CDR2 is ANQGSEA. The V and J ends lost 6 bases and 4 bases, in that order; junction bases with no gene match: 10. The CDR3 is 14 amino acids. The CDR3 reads CSVPYATGGETQYF. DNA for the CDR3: TGCAGCGTGCCCTACGCTACAGGGGGAGAGACCCAGTACTTC.

Here the CDR3 DNA reads TGTGCCAGTCCAGCGGGGCAGCCGATTATGCTGGGCGAAAAACTGTTTTTT. It encodes CASPAGQPIMLGEKLFF. The V gene is TRBV27, the J gene TRBJ1-4, with D possibly being TRBD1 (5 bases). This CDR3 is built from 17 residues. Germline V gives CDR1 MNHEY, CDR2 SMNVEV (reference sequence). Trimming left V 9 bases short and J 8 bases short, with 28 bases between.

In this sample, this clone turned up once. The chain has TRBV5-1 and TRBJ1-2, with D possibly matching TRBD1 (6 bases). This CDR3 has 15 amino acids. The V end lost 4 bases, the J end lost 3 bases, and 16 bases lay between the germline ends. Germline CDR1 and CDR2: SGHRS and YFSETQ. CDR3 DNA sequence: TGCGCCAGCAGCCCGGAGGGGGACCACGACTATGGCTACACCTTC. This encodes CASSPEGDHDYGYTF.

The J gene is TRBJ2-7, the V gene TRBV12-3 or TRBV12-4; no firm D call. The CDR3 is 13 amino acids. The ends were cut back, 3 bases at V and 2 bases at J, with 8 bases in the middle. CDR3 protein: CASSFSRTYEQYF. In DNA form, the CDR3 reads TGTGCCAGCAGTTTCTCACGGACCTACGAGCAGTACTTC.

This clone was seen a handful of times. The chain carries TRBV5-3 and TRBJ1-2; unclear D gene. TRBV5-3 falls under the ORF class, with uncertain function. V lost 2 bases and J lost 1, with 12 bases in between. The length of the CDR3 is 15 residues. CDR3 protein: CARSFGRSNNYGYTF. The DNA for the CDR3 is TGTGCCAGAAGCTTCGGCCGGAGCAATAACTATGGCTACACCTTC.

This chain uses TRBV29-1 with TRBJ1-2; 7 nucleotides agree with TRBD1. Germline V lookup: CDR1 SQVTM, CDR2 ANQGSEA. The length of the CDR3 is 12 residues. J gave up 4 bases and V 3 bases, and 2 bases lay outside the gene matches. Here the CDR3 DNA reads TGCAGCGTTGAGCCAGGGGGCTATGGCTACACCTTC. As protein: CSVEPGGYGYTF.

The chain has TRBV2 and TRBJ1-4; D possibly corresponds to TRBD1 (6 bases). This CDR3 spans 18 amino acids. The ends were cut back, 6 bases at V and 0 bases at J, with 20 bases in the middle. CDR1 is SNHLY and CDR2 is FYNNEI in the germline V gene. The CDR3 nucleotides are TGTGCCAGCAGCGCATTAGGGGGGGTGGGAGCAACTAATGAAAAACTGTTTTTT. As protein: CASSALGGVGATNEKLFF.

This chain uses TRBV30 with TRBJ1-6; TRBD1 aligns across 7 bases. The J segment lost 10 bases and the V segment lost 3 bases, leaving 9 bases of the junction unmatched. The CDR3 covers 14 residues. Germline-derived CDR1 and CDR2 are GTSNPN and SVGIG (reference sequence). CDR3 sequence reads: CAWRLQGSGSPLHF. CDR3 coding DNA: TGTGCCTGGAGGCTACAGGGGAGTGGGTCACCCCTCCACTTT.

This chain's CDR3 is CASSLAKETQYF. The CDR3 DNA sequence: TGTGCCAGCAGCTTAGCCAAAGAGACCCAGTACTTC. The V gene is TRBV7-9, the J gene TRBJ2-5; D unclear. CDR3 length: 12 amino acids. CDR1 is SEHNR, CDR2 FQNEAQ, per germline (reference sequence). Trimming took off 0 bases at V and 3 bases at J, with 2 bases between the two ends.

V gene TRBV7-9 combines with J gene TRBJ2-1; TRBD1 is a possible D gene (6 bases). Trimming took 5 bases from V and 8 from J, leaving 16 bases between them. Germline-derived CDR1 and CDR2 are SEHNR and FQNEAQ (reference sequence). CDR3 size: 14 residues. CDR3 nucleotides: TGTGCCAGCAGCAAGACAGGAGTAACGGATGAGCAGTTCTTC. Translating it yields CASSKTGVTDEQFF.

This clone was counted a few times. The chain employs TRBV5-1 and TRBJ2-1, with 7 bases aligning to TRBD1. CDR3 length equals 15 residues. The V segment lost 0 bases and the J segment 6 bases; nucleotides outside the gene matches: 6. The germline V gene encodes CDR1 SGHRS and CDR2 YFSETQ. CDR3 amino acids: CASSLDRGDVNEQFF. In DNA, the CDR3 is TGCGCCAGCAGCTTGGACAGGGGAGATGTCAATGAGCAGTTCTTC.

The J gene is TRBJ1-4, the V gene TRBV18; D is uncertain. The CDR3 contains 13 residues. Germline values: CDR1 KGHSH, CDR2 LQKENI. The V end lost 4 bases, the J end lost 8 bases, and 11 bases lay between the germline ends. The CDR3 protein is CASSRVEGEKLFF. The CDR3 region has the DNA TGTGCCAGCTCACGAGTTGAAGGAGAAAAACTGTTTTTT.

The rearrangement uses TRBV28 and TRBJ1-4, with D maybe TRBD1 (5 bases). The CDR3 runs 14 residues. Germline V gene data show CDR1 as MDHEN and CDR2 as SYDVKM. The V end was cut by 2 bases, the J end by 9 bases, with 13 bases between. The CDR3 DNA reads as TGTGCCAGCAGTTTAGGGACCCTAAGGCAAAAACTGTTTTTT. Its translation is CASSLGTLRQKLFF.

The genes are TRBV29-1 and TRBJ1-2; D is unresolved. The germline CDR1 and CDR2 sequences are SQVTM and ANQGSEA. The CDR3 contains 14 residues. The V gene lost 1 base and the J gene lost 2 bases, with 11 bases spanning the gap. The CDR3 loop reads CSVEGGGRNYGYTF. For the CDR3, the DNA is TGCAGCGTTGAAGGAGGAGGGCGGAACTATGGCTACACCTTC.

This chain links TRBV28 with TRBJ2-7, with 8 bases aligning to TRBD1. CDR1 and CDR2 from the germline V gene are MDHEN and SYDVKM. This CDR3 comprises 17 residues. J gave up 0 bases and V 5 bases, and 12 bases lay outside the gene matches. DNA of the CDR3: TGTGCCAGCAGTAGACAGGGGCCCACTACCCTCTCCTACGAGCAGTACTTC. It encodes CASSRQGPTTLSYEQYF.

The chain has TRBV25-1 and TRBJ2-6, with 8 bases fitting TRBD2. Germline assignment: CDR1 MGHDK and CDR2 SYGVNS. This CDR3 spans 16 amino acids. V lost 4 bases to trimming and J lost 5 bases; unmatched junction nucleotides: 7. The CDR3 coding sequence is TGTGCCAGCAGTGCGCGGGGGGCTCCCTGGGCCAACGTCCTGACTTTC. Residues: CASSARGAPWANVLTF.

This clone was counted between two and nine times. The CDR3 loop reads CASSHNYGYTF. DNA of the CDR3: TGTGCCAGCAGTCATAACTATGGCTACACCTTC. The rearrangement uses TRBV28 and TRBJ1-2; no firm D call. Deletions cut 5 bases from V and 1 base from J, with 2 bases between. Germline V gives CDR1 MDHEN, CDR2 SYDVKM. CDR3 length: 11 residues.

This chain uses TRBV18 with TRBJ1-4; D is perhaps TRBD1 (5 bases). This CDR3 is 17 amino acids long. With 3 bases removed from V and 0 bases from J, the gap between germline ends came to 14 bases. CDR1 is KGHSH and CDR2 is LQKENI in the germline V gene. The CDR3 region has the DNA TGTGCCAGCTCACCCCGACCTCGGGGGTCAACTAATGAAAAACTGTTTTTT. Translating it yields CASSPRPRGSTNEKLFF.

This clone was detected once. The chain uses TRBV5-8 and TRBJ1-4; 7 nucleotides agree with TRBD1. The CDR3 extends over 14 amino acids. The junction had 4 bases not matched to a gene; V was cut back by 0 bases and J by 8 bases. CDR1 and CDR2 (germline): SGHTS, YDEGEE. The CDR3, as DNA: TGTGCCAGCAGCTTGGGACAGGGAAGCGAAAAACTGTTTTTT. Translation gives CASSLGQGSEKLFF.

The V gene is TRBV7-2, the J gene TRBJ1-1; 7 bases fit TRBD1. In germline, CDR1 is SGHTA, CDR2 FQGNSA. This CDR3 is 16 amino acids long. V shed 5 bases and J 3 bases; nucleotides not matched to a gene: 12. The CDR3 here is CASSPTPQGRDTEAFF. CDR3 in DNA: TGTGCCAGCAGCCCCACCCCACAGGGGCGAGACACTGAAGCTTTCTTT.